What follows are 25 T cell receptor beta chains derived from one specimen sequenced in a study of blood T cell repertoires in COVID-19. Here immunoSEQ multiplex PCR was the method, and the copy in TCRdb shows in-frame clones only, minus some. In the table there are 80,000 or so clones, approximately 80% of which are singletons. Input material: peripheral blood. These TCRs come from a woman in her fifties or sixties with acute or convalescent COVID-19.

The chain joins TRBV9 to TRBJ2-1, with TRBD1 identical over 8 bases. The junction had 3 bases not matched to a gene; V was cut back by 0 bases and J by 4 bases. Germline loops: CDR1 SGDLS, CDR2 YYNGEE. The CDR3 runs 15 residues. CDR3 protein: CASSVDRGKYNEQFF. CDR3 sequence (DNA): TGTGCCAGCAGCGTAGACAGGGGGAAGTACAATGAGCAGTTCTTC.

The chain uses TRBV27 and TRBJ2-5; 9 nucleotides align to TRBD1. CDR1 MNHEY and CDR2 SMNVEV come from the germline V gene (reference sequence). This CDR3 spans 15 amino acids. V dropped 6 bases and J dropped 0; count of bases not matched to a gene: 5. The chain's CDR3 is CASRKTGGYQETQYF. The CDR3, as DNA: TGTGCCAGCAGGAAGACAGGGGGGTACCAAGAGACCCAGTACTTC.

The chain carries TRBV7-9 and TRBJ1-3, with a possible D match to TRBD1 (5 bases). This CDR3 comprises 15 residues. Germline V gives CDR1 SEHNR, CDR2 FQNEAQ (reference sequence). The V end lost 5 bases, the J end lost 2 bases, and 13 bases lay between the germline ends. CDR3 DNA: TGTGCCAGCAGCCCTCTTACAGGTGCTGGAAACACCATATATTTT. Amino acids: CASSPLTGAGNTIYF.

The gene calls are TRBV19 and TRBJ2-6; 7 bases are shared with TRBD1. The V segment lost 6 bases and the J segment 0 bases; nucleotides outside the gene matches: 11. Germline values: CDR1 LNHDA, CDR2 SQIVND (reference sequence). This CDR3 contains 18 residues. The CDR3 region has the DNA TGTGCCAGTAGATTCACCGGACAGGCTTCCTCTGGGGCCAACGTCCTGACTTTC. It codes for CASRFTGQASSGANVLTF.

The chain employs TRBV2 and TRBJ2-3; 8 bases align to TRBD1. The germline V gene has CDR1 SNHLY and CDR2 FYNNEI. The CDR3 has 15 amino acids. The J segment lost 4 bases and the V segment lost 2 bases, leaving 5 bases of the junction unmatched. CDR3 sequence: CASSENRGWSDTQYF. CDR3 nucleotides: TGTGCCAGCAGTGAAAACAGGGGGTGGTCAGATACGCAGTATTTT.

The chain combines TRBV10-3 with TRBJ1-1; 9 bases align to TRBD1. CDR1 and CDR2 (germline): ENHRY, SYGVKD. V lost 2 bases, J lost 5 bases, and 3 bases stayed unmatched. CDR3 length: 14 residues. The DNA of the CDR3 is TGTGCCATCAGTGAGAGGGACAGGGAGACTGAAGCTTTCTTT. Its protein product is CAISERDRETEAFF.

This CDR3 is CASSWEGGNQPQHF. CDR3 nucleotide sequence: TGCGCCAGCAGCTGGGAGGGCGGCAATCAGCCCCAGCATTTT. This rearrangement joins TRBV4-1 to TRBJ1-5; D not certain. Germline CDR1 reads MGHRA; CDR2 reads YSYEKL. This CDR3 contains 14 residues. Trimming left V 5 bases short and J 2 bases short, with 10 bases between.

The rearrangement joins TRBV7-9 to TRBJ1-2; 8 bases agree with TRBD1. CDR3 length equals 16 residues. V shed 7 bases and J 5 bases; nucleotides not matched to a gene: 15. The germline gives CDR1 SEHNR, CDR2 FQNEAQ (reference sequence). The chain's CDR3 is CASIRSTGAEFYGYTF. The CDR3 nucleotides read TGTGCCAGCATCCGATCGACAGGGGCCGAATTTTATGGCTACACCTTC.

The CDR3 DNA reads TGTGCCAGCAGCTTTAGGGGGTCCTATGGCTACACCTTC. Its translation: CASSFRGSYGYTF. The rearrangement joins TRBV7-2 to TRBJ1-2; possibly TRBD1 for D (6 bases). Trimming took off 3 bases at V and 4 bases at J, with 9 bases between the two ends. The CDR3 is 13 residues long. In germline, CDR1 is SGHTA, CDR2 FQGNSA. The full variable domain, in which reference TRBV7-2 and TRBJ1-2 provide the parts outside the CDR3, is GAGVSQSPSNKVTEKGKDVELRCDPISGHTALYWYRQSLGQGLEFLIYFQGNSAPDKSGLPSDRFSAERTGGSVSTLTIQRTQQEDSAVYLCASSFRGSYGYTFGSGTRLTVV.

The chain couples TRBV9 to TRBJ1-2; no reliable D call. CDR1 and CDR2 from the germline V gene are SGDLS and YYNGEE. This CDR3 is built from 14 residues. V lost 3 bases, J lost 2 bases, and 11 bases lay in between. The chain's CDR3 is CASSGPGRNYGYTF. The CDR3 DNA is TGTGCCAGCAGCGGACCGGGGAGGAACTATGGCTACACCTTC.

The chain carries TRBV4-1 and TRBJ2-1, with D tentatively TRBD1 (6 bases). V lost 3 bases, J lost 8 bases, and 14 bases lay in between. The CDR3 is 14 amino acids. Per germline, CDR1 MGHRA and CDR2 YSYEKL. CDR3 bases: TGCGCCAGCAGCCATTTGACAGGTTCGGATGAGCAGTTCTTC. The encoded protein is CASSHLTGSDEQFF.

The V gene is TRBV11-2, the J gene TRBJ2-7, with TRBD1 matching 9 bases. Germline V gene lookup returns CDR1 SGHAT and CDR2 FQNNGV. After removal of 2 bases from V and 4 bases from J, the junction contained 12 bases not matched to a gene. This CDR3 region has 17 residues. The CDR3 is CASSLWQGRTGAYEQYV. The CDR3 DNA reads as TGTGCCAGCAGCTTATGGCAGGGGAGGACAGGGGCTTACGAGCAGTACGTC.

This clone was detected a few times. The chain is built from TRBV7-9 and TRBJ2-7; 7 bases agree with TRBD1. Germline CDR1 reads SEHNR; CDR2 reads FQNEAQ (reference sequence). V shed 1 base and J 2 bases; nucleotides not matched to a gene: 5. The CDR3 sequence is 15 residues long. In DNA, the CDR3 is TGTGCCAGCAGCTTAGGACAGGGCGGAACCTACGAGCAGTACTTC. Protein product: CASSLGQGGTYEQYF.

The chain couples TRBV6-5 to TRBJ2-2; 8 nucleotides align to TRBD2. V lost 4 bases and J lost 7; bases outside the gene matches: 11. This CDR3 spans 16 amino acids. Germline V gene data show CDR1 as MNHEY and CDR2 as SVGAGI. CDR3 region: CASSFGTSGGFGELFF. In DNA form, the CDR3 reads TGTGCCAGCAGTTTCGGGACTAGTGGAGGTTTCGGGGAGCTGTTTTTT.

This chain links TRBV6-5 with TRBJ2-5; maybe TRBD2 (6 bases). The CDR3 has 14 amino acids. Germline lookup yields CDR1 MNHEY and CDR2 SVGAGI. Trimming shortened V by 8 bases and J by 2 bases, and 15 bases separated the two germline ends. The CDR3 region has the DNA TGTGCCAGCTCCCTCCTAGCGACTCAAGAGACCCAGTACTTC. Amino acids: CASSLLATQETQYF.

The chain combines TRBV7-9 with TRBJ2-6; 9 bases match TRBD1. Germline V gene sequence: CDR1 SEHNR, CDR2 FQNEAQ (reference sequence). The CDR3 has 18 amino acids. Trimming removed 6 bases from V and 1 base from J; junction bases left unmatched: 10. DNA of the CDR3: TGTGCCAGCAGTCCAACTCCCGGGACAGGGTCTGGGGCCAACGTCCTGACTTTC. Residues: CASSPTPGTGSGANVLTF.

CDR3 region: CASSPGTASTDTQYF. The CDR3 region has the DNA TGTGCCAGCAGCCCTGGGACAGCGAGCACAGATACGCAGTATTTT. V is TRBV7-6 and J is TRBJ2-3, with TRBD1 matching 7 bases. The CDR3 runs to 15 residues. Trimming cost V 5 bases and J 0 bases; bases outside gene matches: 5. Germline V lookup: CDR1 SGHVS, CDR2 FNYEAQ. Complete variable domain (other parts from reference TRBV7-6 and TRBJ2-3): GAGVSQSPRYKVTKRGQDVALRCDPISGHVSLYWYRQALGQGPEFLTYFNYEAQQDKSGLPNDRFSAERPEGSISTLTIQRTEQRDSAMYRCASSPGTASTDTQYFGPGTRLTVL.

The chain couples TRBV3-1 (or the pseudogene TRBV3-2) to TRBJ2-2, with 14 bases identical to TRBD2. Germline V gene lookup returns CDR1 LGHDT and CDR2 YNNKEL (reference sequence). J gave up 0 bases and V 0 bases, and 6 bases lay outside the gene matches. The CDR3 length is 20 residues. CDR3 loop: CASSQERLAGGIANTGELFF. The CDR3 bases are TGTGCCAGCAGCCAAGAACGACTAGCGGGGGGGATCGCGAACACCGGGGAGCTGTTTTTT.

The chain combines TRBV2 with TRBJ2-7; 7 positions agree with TRBD1. Looked up from germline, CDR1 is SNHLY and CDR2 is FYNNEI. This CDR3 spans 11 amino acids. V trimming: 8 bases; J trimming: 3 bases; junction bases outside the gene matches: 1. CDR3 coding DNA: TGTGCCAGCGGACAGGACTACGAGCAGTACTTC. It codes for CASGQDYEQYF.

The gene calls are TRBV10-3 and TRBJ1-2, with D perhaps TRBD1 (6 bases). V lost 0 bases and J lost 8, with 16 bases in between. CDR3 length: 15 residues. Germline-derived CDR1 and CDR2 are ENHRY and SYGVKD. CDR3 protein: CAISESNRQGPGYTF. The CDR3 bases are TGTGCCATCAGTGAGTCAAATCGTCAGGGGCCAGGCTACACCTTC.

This clone was found once. The V call is TRBV9, the J call TRBJ2-5, with 7 nucleotides matching TRBD2. The length of the CDR3 is 12 residues. The J segment lost 5 bases and the V segment lost 7 bases, leaving 5 bases of the junction unmatched. CDR1 is SGDLS and CDR2 is YYNGEE in the germline V gene. CDR3 DNA: TGTGCCAGCGGGAGGGTAGGGGAGACCCAGTACTTC. It codes for CASGRVGETQYF.

The rearrangement links TRBV30 to TRBJ2-1; possibly TRBD2 for D (6 bases). The CDR3 runs 10 residues. From germline, CDR1 is GTSNPN and CDR2 SVGIG (reference sequence). V lost 3 bases to trimming and J lost 12 bases, with 9 bases between them. The CDR3 is CAWRGGVQFF. Here the CDR3 DNA reads TGTGCCTGGAGAGGAGGGGTGCAGTTCTTC.

The CDR3 DNA follows: TGTGCCAGCAGCCCGGCGGGCTACACCGGGGAGCTGTTTTTT. Protein product: CASSPAGYTGELFF. The chain combines TRBV7-6 with TRBJ2-2; D is perhaps TRBD2 (5 bases). From germline, CDR1 is SGHVS and CDR2 FNYEAQ. V lost 5 bases, J lost 3 bases, and 10 bases lay in between. There are 14 residues in the CDR3.

The chain recombines TRBV9 with TRBJ2-2; D gene unclear. Germline CDR1 SGDLS, CDR2 YYNGEE. The CDR3 is made up of 14 amino acids. V gave up 4 bases and J gave up 1 base, with 8 bases separating them. The CDR3 is CASSPIGNTGELFF. CDR3 nucleotides: TGTGCCAGCAGCCCCATCGGGAACACCGGGGAGCTGTTTTTT.

The chain couples TRBV12-3 or TRBV12-4 to TRBJ1-2; 8 bases are shared with TRBD1. With V trimmed by 7 bases and J by 7 bases, 8 bases remained unmatched. The CDR3 loop spans 13 amino acids. The CDR3 loop is CASTLGQGSGYTF. The CDR3 DNA reads TGTGCCAGCACCCTTGGACAGGGAAGTGGCTACACCTTC.